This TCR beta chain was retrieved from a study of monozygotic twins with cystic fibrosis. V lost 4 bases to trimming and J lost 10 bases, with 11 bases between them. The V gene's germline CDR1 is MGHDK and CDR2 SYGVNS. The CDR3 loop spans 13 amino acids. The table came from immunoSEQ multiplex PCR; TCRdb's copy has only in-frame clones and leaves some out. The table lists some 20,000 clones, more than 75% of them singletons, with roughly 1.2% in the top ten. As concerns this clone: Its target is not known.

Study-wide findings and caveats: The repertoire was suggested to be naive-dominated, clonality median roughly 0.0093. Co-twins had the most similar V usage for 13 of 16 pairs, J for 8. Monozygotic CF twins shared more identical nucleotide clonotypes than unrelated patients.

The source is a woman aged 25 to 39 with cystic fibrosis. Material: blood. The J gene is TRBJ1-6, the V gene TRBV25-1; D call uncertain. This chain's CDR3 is CASSALGPSPLHF. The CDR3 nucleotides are TGTGCCAGCAGTGCACTGGGCCCCTCACCCCTCCACTTT. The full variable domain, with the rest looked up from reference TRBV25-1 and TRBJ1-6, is EADIYQTPRYLVIGTGKKITLECSQTMGHDKMYWYQQDPGMELHLIHYSYGVNSTEKGDLSSESTVSRIRTEHFPLTLESARPSHTSQYLCASSALGPSPLHFGNGTRLTVT.